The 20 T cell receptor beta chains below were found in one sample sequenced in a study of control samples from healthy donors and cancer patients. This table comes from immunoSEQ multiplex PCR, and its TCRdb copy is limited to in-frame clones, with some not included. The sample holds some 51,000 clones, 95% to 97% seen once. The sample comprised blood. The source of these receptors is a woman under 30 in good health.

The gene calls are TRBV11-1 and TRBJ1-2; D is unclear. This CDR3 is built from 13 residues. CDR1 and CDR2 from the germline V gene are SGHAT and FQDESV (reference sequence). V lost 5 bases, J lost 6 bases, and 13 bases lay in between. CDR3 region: CASSPSLGDGYTF. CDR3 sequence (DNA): TGTGCCAGCAGCCCCTCCTTGGGTGATGGCTACACCTTC. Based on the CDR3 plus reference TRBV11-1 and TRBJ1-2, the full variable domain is EAEVAQSPRYKITEKSQAVAFWCDPISGHATLYWYRQILGQGPELLVQFQDESVVDDSQLPKDRFSAERLKGVDSTLKIQPAELGDSAMYLCASSPSLGDGYTFGSGTRLTVV.

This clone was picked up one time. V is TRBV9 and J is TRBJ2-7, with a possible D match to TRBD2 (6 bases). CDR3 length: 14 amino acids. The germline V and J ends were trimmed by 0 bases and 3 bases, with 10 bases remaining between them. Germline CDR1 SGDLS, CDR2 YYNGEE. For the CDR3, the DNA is TGTGCCAGCAGCGTAGGGGGACTGAGCTACGAGCAGTACTTC. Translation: CASSVGGLSYEQYF.

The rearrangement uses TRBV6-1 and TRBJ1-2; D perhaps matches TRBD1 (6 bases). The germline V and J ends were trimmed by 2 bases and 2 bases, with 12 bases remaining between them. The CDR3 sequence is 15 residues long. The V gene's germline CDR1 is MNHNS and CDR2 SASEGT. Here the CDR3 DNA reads TGTGCCAGCAGTGAACGGGGGGGGCTAAACTATGGCTACACCTTC. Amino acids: CASSERGGLNYGYTF.

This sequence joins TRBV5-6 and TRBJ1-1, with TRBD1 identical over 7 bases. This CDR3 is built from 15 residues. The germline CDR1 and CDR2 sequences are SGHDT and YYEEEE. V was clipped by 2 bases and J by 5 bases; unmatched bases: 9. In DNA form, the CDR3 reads TGTGCCAGCAGCTTCTACAGGGACAGTGTAACTGAAGCTTTCTTT. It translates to CASSFYRDSVTEAFF.

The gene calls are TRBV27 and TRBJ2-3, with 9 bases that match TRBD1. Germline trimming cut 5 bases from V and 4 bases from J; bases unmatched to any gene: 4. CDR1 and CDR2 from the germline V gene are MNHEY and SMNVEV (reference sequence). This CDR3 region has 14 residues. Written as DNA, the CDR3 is TGTGCCAGCAGTGTCGGACAGGGGTCAGATACGCAGTATTTT. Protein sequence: CASSVGQGSDTQYF.

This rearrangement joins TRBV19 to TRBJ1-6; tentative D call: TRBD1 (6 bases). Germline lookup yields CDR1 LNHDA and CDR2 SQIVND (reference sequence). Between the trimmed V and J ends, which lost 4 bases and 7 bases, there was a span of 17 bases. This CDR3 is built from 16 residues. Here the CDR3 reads CASSNPRDKKNSPLHF. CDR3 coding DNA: TGTGCCAGTAGTAACCCCCGGGACAAGAAAAATTCACCCCTCCACTTT.

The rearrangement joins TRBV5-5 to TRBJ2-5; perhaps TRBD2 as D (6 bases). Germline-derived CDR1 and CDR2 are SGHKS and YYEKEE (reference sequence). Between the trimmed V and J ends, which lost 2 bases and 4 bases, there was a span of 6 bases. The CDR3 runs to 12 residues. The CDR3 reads CASSFGGETQYF. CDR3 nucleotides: TGTGCCAGCAGCTTCGGGGGAGAGACCCAGTACTTC.

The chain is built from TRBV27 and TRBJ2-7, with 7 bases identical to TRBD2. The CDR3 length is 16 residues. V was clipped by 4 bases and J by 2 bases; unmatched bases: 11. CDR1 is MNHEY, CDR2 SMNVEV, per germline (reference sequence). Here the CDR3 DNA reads TGTGCCAGCAGTTCCCTGGCCAGCGGGGTGGCCTACGAGCAGTACTTC. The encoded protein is CASSSLASGVAYEQYF.

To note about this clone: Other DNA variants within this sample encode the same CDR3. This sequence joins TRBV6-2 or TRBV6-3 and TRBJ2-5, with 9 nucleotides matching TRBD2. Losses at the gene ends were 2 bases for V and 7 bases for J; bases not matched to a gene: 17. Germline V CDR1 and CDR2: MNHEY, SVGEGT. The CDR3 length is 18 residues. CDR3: CASSYPLRGGGRGGTQYF. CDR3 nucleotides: TGTGCCAGCAGTTACCCCCTCAGAGGCGGGGGGCGGGGGGGGACCCAGTACTTC.

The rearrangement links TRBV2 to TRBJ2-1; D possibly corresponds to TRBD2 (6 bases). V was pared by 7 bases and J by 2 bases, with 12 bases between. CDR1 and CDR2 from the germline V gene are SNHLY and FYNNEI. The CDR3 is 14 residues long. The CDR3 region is CASKRAMAYNEQFF. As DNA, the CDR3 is TGTGCCAGCAAGCGGGCCATGGCCTACAATGAGCAGTTCTTC.

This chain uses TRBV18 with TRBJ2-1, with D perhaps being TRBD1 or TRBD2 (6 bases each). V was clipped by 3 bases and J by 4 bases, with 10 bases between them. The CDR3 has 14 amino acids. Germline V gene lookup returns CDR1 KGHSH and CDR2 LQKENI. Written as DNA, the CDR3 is TGTGCCAGCTCACCGGGGGGCCTTTACAATGAGCAGTTCTTC. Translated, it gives CASSPGGLYNEQFF.

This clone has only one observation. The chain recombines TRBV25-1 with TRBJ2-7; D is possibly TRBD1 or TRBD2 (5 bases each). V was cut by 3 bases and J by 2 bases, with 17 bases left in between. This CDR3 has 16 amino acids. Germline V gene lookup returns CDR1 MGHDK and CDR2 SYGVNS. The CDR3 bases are TGTGCCAGCAGTGACCGGGACGGCACATACACCTACGAGCAGTACTTC. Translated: CASSDRDGTYTYEQYF.

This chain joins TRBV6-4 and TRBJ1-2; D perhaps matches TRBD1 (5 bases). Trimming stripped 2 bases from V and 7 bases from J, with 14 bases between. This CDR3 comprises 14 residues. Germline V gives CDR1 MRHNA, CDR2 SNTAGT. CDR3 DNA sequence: TGTGCCAGCAGTGACGGAGACAGCGTGGGTGGCTACACCTTC. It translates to CASSDGDSVGGYTF.

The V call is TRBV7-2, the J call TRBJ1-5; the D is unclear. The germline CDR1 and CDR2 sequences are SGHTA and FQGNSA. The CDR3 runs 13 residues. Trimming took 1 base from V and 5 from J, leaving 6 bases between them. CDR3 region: CASSLGSYQPQHF. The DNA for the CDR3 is TGTGCCAGCAGCTTAGGGTCCTATCAGCCCCAGCATTTT.

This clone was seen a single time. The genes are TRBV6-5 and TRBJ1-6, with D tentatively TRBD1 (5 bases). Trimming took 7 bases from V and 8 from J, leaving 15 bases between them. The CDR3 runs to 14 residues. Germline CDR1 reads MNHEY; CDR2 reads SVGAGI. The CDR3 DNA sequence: TGTGCCAGCACGTTCAGACGGGGGGATTCACCCCTCCACTTT. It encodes CASTFRRGDSPLHF.

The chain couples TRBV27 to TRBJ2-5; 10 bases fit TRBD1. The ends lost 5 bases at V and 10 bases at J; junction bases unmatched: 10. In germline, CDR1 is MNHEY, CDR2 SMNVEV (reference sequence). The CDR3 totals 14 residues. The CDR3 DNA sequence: TGTGCCAGCAGTCCGTCGGGACAGGGGATGATCCAGTACTTC. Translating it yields CASSPSGQGMIQYF.

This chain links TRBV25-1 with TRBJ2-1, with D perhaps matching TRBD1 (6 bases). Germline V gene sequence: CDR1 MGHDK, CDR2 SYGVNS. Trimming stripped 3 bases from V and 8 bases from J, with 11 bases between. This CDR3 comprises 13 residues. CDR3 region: CASSDFRGHEQFF. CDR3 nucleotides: TGTGCCAGCAGTGACTTCAGGGGCCATGAGCAGTTCTTC.

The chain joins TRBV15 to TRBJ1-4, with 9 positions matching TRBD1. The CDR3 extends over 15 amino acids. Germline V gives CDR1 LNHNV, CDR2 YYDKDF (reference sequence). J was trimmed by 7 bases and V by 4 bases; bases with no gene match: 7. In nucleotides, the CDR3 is TGTGCCACCAGCACTACCGGGACAGGGAGTGAAAAACTGTTTTTT. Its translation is CATSTTGTGSEKLFF.

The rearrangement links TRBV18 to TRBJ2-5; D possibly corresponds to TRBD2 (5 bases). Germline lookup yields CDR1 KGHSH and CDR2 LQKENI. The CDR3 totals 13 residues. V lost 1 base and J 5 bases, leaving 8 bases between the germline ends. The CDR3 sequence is CASSPRPGETQYF. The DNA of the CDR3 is TGTGCCAGCTCACCACGGCCGGGGGAGACCCAGTACTTC.

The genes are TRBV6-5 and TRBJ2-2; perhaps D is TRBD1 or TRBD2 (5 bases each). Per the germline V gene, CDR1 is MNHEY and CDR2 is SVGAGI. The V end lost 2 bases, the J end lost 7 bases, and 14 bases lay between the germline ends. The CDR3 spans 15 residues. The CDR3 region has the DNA TGTGCCAGCAGTTACACTAGGGGTTCAGGCGGGGAGCTGTTTTTT. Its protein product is CASSYTRGSGGELFF.